Sequencing of this T cell receptor (beta chain) was carried out in a study of T cell repertoires in cytomegalovirus infection. A few counts support this clonotype. Its target is unknown. One end of the junction varies from germline; a read error may be responsible. Germline assignment: CDR1 SGHTA and CDR2 FQGNSA. This CDR3 spans 13 amino acids. Via MiXCR, TCRdb re-called the reads, giving one row per CDR3 protein. The repertoire holds around 100,000 distinct CDR3 sequences, 30% seen once, with around 41% in the top ten. Here the sequenced sample was CD8+ T cells from cultured PBMCs, taken from culture after CMV antigen stimulation. The origin of this receptor is a human donor in good health (CMV status not recorded). Some clones in this sample may be carry-over from other donors' samples. V and J are TRBV7-2 and TRBJ1-5; D gene ambiguous. CDR3 in amino acids: CATSLWVNQPQHF. For the CDR3, the DNA is TGTGCCACCAGCTTATGGGTCAATCAGCCCCAGCATTTT.